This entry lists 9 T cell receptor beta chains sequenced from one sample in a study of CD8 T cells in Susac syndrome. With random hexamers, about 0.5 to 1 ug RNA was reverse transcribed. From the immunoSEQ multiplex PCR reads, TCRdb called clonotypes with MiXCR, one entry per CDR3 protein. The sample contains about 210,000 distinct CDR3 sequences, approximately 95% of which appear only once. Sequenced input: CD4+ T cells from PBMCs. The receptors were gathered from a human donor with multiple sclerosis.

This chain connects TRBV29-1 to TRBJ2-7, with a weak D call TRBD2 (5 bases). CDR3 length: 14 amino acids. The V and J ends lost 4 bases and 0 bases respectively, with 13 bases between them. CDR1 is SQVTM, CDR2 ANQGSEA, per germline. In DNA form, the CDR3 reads TGCAGCGTTGTCAGGACGGGGAGCTCCTACGAGCAGTACTTC. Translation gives CSVVRTGSSYEQYF.

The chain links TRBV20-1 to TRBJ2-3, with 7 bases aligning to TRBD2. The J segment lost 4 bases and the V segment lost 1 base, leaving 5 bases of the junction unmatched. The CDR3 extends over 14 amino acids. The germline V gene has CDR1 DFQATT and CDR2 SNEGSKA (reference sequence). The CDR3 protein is CSARGGGIADTQYF. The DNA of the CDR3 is TGCAGTGCTAGAGGGGGGGGGATCGCAGATACGCAGTATTTT.

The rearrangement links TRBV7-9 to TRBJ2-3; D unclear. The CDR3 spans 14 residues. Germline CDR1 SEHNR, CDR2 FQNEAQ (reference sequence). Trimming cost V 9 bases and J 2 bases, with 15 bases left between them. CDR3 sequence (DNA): TGTGCCAGTTCCTTGGCGAGACACACAGATACGCAGTATTTT. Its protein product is CASSLARHTDTQYF.

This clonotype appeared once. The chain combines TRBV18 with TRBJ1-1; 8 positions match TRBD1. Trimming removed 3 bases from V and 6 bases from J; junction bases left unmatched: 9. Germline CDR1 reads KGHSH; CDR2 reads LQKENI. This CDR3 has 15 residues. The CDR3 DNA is TGTGCCAGCTCACCTCAGACAGGGGTGAAGTCTGAAGCTTTCTTT. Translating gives CASSPQTGVKSEAFF.

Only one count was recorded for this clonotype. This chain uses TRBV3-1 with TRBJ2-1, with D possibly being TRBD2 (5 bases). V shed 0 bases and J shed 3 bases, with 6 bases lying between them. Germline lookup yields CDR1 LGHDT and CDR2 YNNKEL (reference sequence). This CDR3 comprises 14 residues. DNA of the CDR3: TGTGCCAGCAGCCAAGACGGAGGCTACAATGAGCAGTTCTTC. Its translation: CASSQDGGYNEQFF.

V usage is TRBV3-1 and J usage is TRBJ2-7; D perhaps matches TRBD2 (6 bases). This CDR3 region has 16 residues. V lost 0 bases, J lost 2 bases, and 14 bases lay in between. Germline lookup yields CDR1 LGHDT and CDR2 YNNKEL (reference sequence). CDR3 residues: CASSQDLRAGTYEQYF. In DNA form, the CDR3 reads TGTGCCAGCAGCCAAGATCTACGCGCGGGGACCTACGAGCAGTACTTC.

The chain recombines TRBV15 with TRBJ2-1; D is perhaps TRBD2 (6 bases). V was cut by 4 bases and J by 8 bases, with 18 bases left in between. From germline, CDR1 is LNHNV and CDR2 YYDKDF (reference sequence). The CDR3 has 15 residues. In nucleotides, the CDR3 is TGTGCCACCAGCACAGCCGGCAAAACTAGCTATGAGCAGTTCTTC. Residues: CATSTAGKTSYEQFF. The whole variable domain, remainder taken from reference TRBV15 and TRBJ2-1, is DAMVIQNPRYQVTQFGKPVTLSCSQTLNHNVMYWYQQKSSQAPKLLFHYYDKDFNNEADTPDNFQSRRPNTSFCFLDIRSPGLGDTAMYLCATSTAGKTSYEQFFGPGTRLTVL.

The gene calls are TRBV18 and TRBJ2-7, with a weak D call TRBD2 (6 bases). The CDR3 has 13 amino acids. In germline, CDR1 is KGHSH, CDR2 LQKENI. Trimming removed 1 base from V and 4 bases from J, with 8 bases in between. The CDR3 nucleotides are TGTGCCAGCTCACCACGGCGGGGTTACGAGCAGTACTTC. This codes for CASSPRRGYEQYF. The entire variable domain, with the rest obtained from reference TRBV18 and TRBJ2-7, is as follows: NAGVMQNPRHLVRRRGQEARLRCSPMKGHSHVYWYRQLPEEGLKFMVYLQKENIIDESGMPKERFSAEFPKEGPSILRIQQVVRGDSAAYFCASSPRRGYEQYFGPGTRLTVT.

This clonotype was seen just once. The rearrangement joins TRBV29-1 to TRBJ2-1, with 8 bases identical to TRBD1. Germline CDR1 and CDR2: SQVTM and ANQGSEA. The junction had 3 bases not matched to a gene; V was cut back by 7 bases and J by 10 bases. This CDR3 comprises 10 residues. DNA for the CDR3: TGCAGCGCAGGACAGGGCGAGCAGTTCTTC. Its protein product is CSAGQGEQFF.